The clone carrying this TCR beta chain occurred many times. TCRdb re-clonotyped the PCR reads via MiXCR. The table lists about 20,000 clones, about 15% of them singletons, with about 20% in the top ten. The CDR3 is 16 amino acids. V shed 3 bases, J shed 2 bases, and the junction held 11 bases outside the gene matches. Germline CDR1 reads SGHRS; CDR2 reads YFSETQ. Until they underwent thyroid surgery, no patient had received any treatment. This sample was included in a study of metastatic and nonmetastatic thyroid tumors. Sequences were obtained from blood. The chain recombines TRBV5-1 with TRBJ2-7; 7 bases agree with TRBD2. The sequence came from a female donor with papillary thyroid cancer or a benign thyroid nodule (not recorded which). Some clones in this sample may be carry-over from other donors' samples. In DNA, the CDR3 is TGCGCCAGCAGCTGGGGCTCCGGGGGGAGCCCCTACGAGCAGTACTTC. Amino acid sequence: CASSWGSGGSPYEQYF.